The next 23 T cell receptor beta chains were all read from a single sample in a study of CD8+ T cells in alopecia areata. Sequencing used cDNA as its template, made by extracting RNA and reverse transcribing it. The data were produced by immunoSEQ multiplex PCR, yet TCRdb's version contains in-frame clones alone and is incomplete. The top ten hold around 0.46% of the sample, which has hundreds of thousands of clones, approximately 61% seen once. The starting material was CD4+ T cells sorted from blood, obtained at week 0. Source of these receptors: a human donor with alopecia areata.

This chain connects TRBV2 to TRBJ1-2; 7 nucleotides match TRBD1. The trim removed 5 bases at V and 2 bases at J, leaving 8 bases unmatched. Germline CDR1 is SNHLY and CDR2 is FYNNEI. The CDR3 loop spans 15 amino acids. The CDR3 reads CASSLQGTYNYGYTF. Written as DNA, the CDR3 is TGTGCCAGCAGTCTACAGGGGACCTACAACTATGGCTACACCTTC.

This clone was counted only a few times. The chain couples TRBV30 to TRBJ1-1; weak D call: TRBD1 (6 bases). The CDR3 sequence is 12 residues long. The V gene lost 2 bases and the J gene lost 9 bases, with 13 bases spanning the gap. Germline CDR1 and CDR2: GTSNPN and SVGIG (reference sequence). Written as DNA, the CDR3 is TGTGCCTGGAGTCCCTCTCGGGGGCAAGCTTTCTTT. Translating gives CAWSPSRGQAFF.

This clone was detected a few times. This chain uses TRBV30 with TRBJ1-1; TRBD1 matches 8 bases. The CDR3 is 15 residues long. Germline V gene data show CDR1 as GTSNPN and CDR2 as SVGIG (reference sequence). V was clipped by 4 bases and J by 3 bases; unmatched bases: 10. Written as DNA, the CDR3 is TGTGCCTGGACGCTCCGGACAGGGTTTTACACTGAAGCTTTCTTT. Translated, it gives CAWTLRTGFYTEAFF. The whole variable domain, filled in from reference TRBV30 and TRBJ1-1, reads SQTIHQWPATLVQPVGSPLSLECTVEGTSNPNLYWYRQAAGRGLQLLFYSVGIGQISSEVPQNLSASRPQDRQFILSSKKLLLSDSGFYLCAWTLRTGFYTEAFFGQGTRLTVV.

The gene calls are TRBV9 and TRBJ2-7; D tentatively reads TRBD1 or TRBD2 (6 bases each). Trimming stripped 3 bases from V and 3 bases from J, with 16 bases between. Per germline, CDR1 SGDLS and CDR2 YYNGEE. The CDR3 is made up of 15 amino acids. CDR3 nucleotides: TGTGCCAGCAGCGCCTCAGAGGGGGACTTCTACGAGCAGTACTTC. Its protein product is CASSASEGDFYEQYF.

V is TRBV18 and J is TRBJ2-7, with a tentative D call TRBD1 (5 bases). V lost 6 bases, J lost 5 bases, and 20 bases lay in between. Germline CDR1 is KGHSH and CDR2 is LQKENI. This CDR3 has 15 residues. The CDR3: CASSQGQYLLNEQYF. CDR3 DNA sequence: TGTGCCAGCTCCCAAGGACAATATCTCCTGAACGAGCAGTACTTC.

This clone was detected once. The rearrangement uses TRBV30 and TRBJ2-5; 8 bases are shared with TRBD2. The CDR3 totals 13 residues. V was clipped by 5 bases and J by 5 bases; unmatched bases: 7. The germline CDR1 and CDR2 sequences are GTSNPN and SVGIG (reference sequence). The chain's CDR3 is CAWRGLARETQYF. CDR3 DNA sequence: TGTGCCTGGCGCGGACTAGCTCGGGAGACCCAGTACTTC.

In nucleotides, the CDR3 is TGCAGCGTTGGGTTCCAAGGGCGGGAGAGAGCTGAGCAGTTCTTC. It yields the protein CSVGFQGRERAEQFF. The chain couples TRBV29-1 to TRBJ2-1; 7 nucleotides agree with TRBD2. This CDR3 is built from 15 residues. V trimming: 4 bases; J trimming: 9 bases; junction bases outside the gene matches: 15. The germline V gene has CDR1 SQVTM and CDR2 ANQGSEA.

The rearrangement joins TRBV6-5 to TRBJ1-4; the match to TRBD1 covers 9 bases. The CDR3 totals 14 residues. Germline CDR1 is MNHEY and CDR2 is SVGAGI. J lost 15 bases, V lost 6 bases, and 14 bases had no gene match. The CDR3 loop is CASRPGQGLRRMFF. DNA of the CDR3: TGTGCCAGCAGACCGGGACAGGGCCTTAGAAGAATGTTTTTT.

CDR3 loop: CASSQEGRRPQHF. The CDR3 nucleotides read TGTGCCAGCAGTCAGGAGGGGCGCAGGCCCCAGCATTTT. This chain connects TRBV6-5 to TRBJ1-5, with a weak D call TRBD1 (5 bases). The V and J ends lost 5 bases and 9 bases respectively, with 14 bases between them. Per the germline V gene, CDR1 is MNHEY and CDR2 is SVGAGI. The CDR3 contains 13 residues.

The rearrangement links TRBV7-6 to TRBJ2-5, with no clear D. Trimming shortened V by 5 bases and J by 4 bases, and 8 bases separated the two germline ends. CDR1 SGHVS and CDR2 FNYEAQ come from the germline V gene. The CDR3 has 12 residues. CDR3 region: CASSRGGETQYF. The DNA of the CDR3 is TGTGCCAGCAGCCGCGGCGGAGAGACCCAGTACTTC.

The V gene is TRBV5-6, the J gene TRBJ2-2; D remains unclear. This CDR3 comprises 16 residues. The V gene lost 0 bases and the J gene lost 3 bases, with 12 bases spanning the gap. Germline V gene sequence: CDR1 SGHDT, CDR2 YYEEEE. The CDR3 bases are TGTGCCAGCAGCTTGGCGGTCTCTCGATACACCGGGGAGCTGTTTTTT. Translation gives CASSLAVSRYTGELFF.

V usage is TRBV4-1 and J usage is TRBJ1-2; TRBD1 aligns across 8 bases. CDR1 and CDR2 from the germline V gene are MGHRA and YSYEKL. Unmatched junction bases numbered 12, after V lost 2 bases and J lost 4 bases. The length of the CDR3 is 17 residues. The CDR3 spells CASSQPYRDRTLYGYTF. For the CDR3, the DNA is TGCGCCAGCAGCCAACCTTACAGGGACAGGACGCTCTATGGCTACACCTTC.

The J gene is TRBJ2-7, the V gene TRBV6-1; D is uncertain. CDR1 and CDR2 (germline): MNHNS, SASEGT. The CDR3 totals 12 residues. Trimming stripped 3 bases from V and 7 bases from J, with 10 bases between. CDR3 DNA sequence: TGTGCCAGCAGTGATACGGATTGGGAGCAGTACTTC. It encodes CASSDTDWEQYF.

This clone appeared a single time. This chain links TRBV30 with TRBJ1-5; 7 nucleotides agree with TRBD1. CDR1 is GTSNPN and CDR2 is SVGIG in the germline V gene (reference sequence). V lost 4 bases, J lost 4 bases, and 7 bases stayed unmatched. The CDR3 sequence is 14 residues long. For the CDR3, the DNA is TGTGCCTGGACGGAATCAGGGGGAAATCAGCCCCAGCATTTT. Amino acid sequence: CAWTESGGNQPQHF.

The chain couples TRBV2 to TRBJ1-5; 7 bases agree with TRBD1. The CDR3 loop spans 15 amino acids. J lost 1 base, V lost 6 bases, and 6 bases had no gene match. From germline, CDR1 is SNHLY and CDR2 FYNNEI. CDR3 nucleotides: TGTGCCAGCAGCCCACAGGGGCTGAGCAATCAGCCCCAGCATTTT. This codes for CASSPQGLSNQPQHF.

Of note for this clone: The junction departs from germline at one end; a sequencing error may be responsible. The same CDR3 is also encoded by other DNA sequences in this sample. The chain joins TRBV28 to TRBJ2-7; 12 bases fit TRBD2. The CDR3 length is 15 residues. Germline CDR1 and CDR2: MDHEN and SYDVKM. The CDR3 reads CASSFRGTSGYEQYF. The CDR3 coding sequence is TGTGCCAGCAGTTTTCGTGGGACTAGCGGGTACGAGCAGTACTTT.

This clone was picked up a small number of times. The CDR3 DNA reads TGTGCCAGCAGCTTTGTCGTCAAGAACACTGAAGCTTTCTTT. It codes for CASSFVVKNTEAFF. The chain is built from TRBV7-2 and TRBJ1-1, with D unresolved. From germline, CDR1 is SGHTA and CDR2 FQGNSA. Deletions cut 3 bases from V and 1 base from J, with 9 bases between. CDR3 size: 14 residues. The full variable domain, its missing parts supplied by reference TRBV7-2 and TRBJ1-1, is GAGVSQSPSNKVTEKGKDVELRCDPISGHTALYWYRQSLGQGLEFLIYFQGNSAPDKSGLPSDRFSAERTGGSVSTLTIQRTQQEDSAVYLCASSFVVKNTEAFFGQGTRLTVV.

This rearrangement joins TRBV6-5 to TRBJ2-7; 8 bases align to TRBD1. V dropped 1 base and J dropped 6; count of bases not matched to a gene: 8. The CDR3 runs 15 residues. Germline CDR1 is MNHEY and CDR2 is SVGAGI. CDR3 residues: CASSYLDRVQGEQYF. CDR3 sequence (DNA): TGTGCCAGCAGTTACTTGGACAGGGTACAAGGCGAGCAGTACTTC.

The chain uses TRBV11-2 and TRBJ2-5; 8 bases agree with TRBD2. The CDR3 contains 14 residues. Germline V gene lookup returns CDR1 SGHAT and CDR2 FQNNGV. The J segment lost 6 bases and the V segment lost 5 bases, leaving 8 bases of the junction unmatched. The chain's CDR3 is CASSIPGLAQTQYF. The DNA for the CDR3 is TGTGCCAGCAGCATCCCCGGACTAGCACAGACCCAGTACTTC.

CDR3 DNA sequence: TGTGCCAGCAGCCCTGGGACAGGGGGGAACACTGAAGCTTTCTTT. This translates into CASSPGTGGNTEAFF. The chain joins TRBV7-6 to TRBJ1-1; 11 nucleotides align to TRBD1. V dropped 5 bases and J dropped 1; count of bases not matched to a gene: 3. Germline assignment: CDR1 SGHVS and CDR2 FNYEAQ. CDR3 length: 15 amino acids.

This chain uses TRBV29-1 with TRBJ1-3, with D perhaps TRBD1 (6 bases). V lost 6 bases, J lost 1 base, and 10 bases lay in between. The CDR3 length is 13 residues. Per germline, CDR1 SQVTM and CDR2 ANQGSEA. Written as DNA, the CDR3 is TGCAGCGTCGATACAGGGTCTGGAAACACCATATATTTT. It translates to CSVDTGSGNTIYF.

The chain joins TRBV5-4 to TRBJ1-1, with 9 bases identical to TRBD1. Germline V gene data show CDR1 as SGHNT and CDR2 as YYREEE (reference sequence). This CDR3 spans 15 amino acids. V shed 2 bases and J 3 bases; nucleotides not matched to a gene: 5. The CDR3 DNA is TGTGCCAGCAGCTTAGGGACAGGGAGGCACACTGAAGCTTTCTTT. Protein: CASSLGTGRHTEAFF.

The chain links TRBV5-1 to TRBJ1-2, with TRBD1 matching 8 bases. J was trimmed by 6 bases and V by 4 bases; bases with no gene match: 5. Germline V gene data show CDR1 as SGHRS and CDR2 as YFSETQ. This CDR3 is built from 13 residues. The CDR3 coding sequence is TGCGCCAGCAGCGGAGGACAGGGCCATGGCTACACCTTC. Its protein product is CASSGGQGHGYTF.